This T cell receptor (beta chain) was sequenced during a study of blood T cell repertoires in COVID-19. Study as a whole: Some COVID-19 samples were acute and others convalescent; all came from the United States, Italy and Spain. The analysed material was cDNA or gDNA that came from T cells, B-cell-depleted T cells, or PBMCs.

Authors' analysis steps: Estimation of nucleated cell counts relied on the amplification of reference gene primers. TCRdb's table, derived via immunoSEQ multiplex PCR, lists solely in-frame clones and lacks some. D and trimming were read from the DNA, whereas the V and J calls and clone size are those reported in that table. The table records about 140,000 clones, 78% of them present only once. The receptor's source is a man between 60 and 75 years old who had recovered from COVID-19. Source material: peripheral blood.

The CDR3: CSAGHMNTEAFF. The CDR3 coding sequence is TGCAGCGCTGGACACATGAACACTGAAGCTTTCTTT. V is TRBV29-1 and J is TRBJ1-1, with a tentative D call TRBD1 (5 bases). The V gene lost 7 bases and the J gene lost 0 bases, with 9 bases spanning the gap. CDR1 is SQVTM, CDR2 ANQGSEA, per germline. This CDR3 is 12 amino acids long.